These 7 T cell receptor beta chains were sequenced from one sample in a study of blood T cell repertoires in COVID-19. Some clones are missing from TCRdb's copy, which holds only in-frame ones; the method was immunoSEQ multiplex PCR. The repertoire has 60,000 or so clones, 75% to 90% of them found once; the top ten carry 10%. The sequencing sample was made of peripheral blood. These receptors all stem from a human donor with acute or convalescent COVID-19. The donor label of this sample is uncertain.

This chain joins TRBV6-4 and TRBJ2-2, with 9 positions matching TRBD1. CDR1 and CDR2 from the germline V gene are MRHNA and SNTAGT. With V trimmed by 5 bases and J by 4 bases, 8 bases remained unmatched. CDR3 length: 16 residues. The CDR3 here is CASSNHRGQSTGELFF. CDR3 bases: TGTGCCAGCAGTAACCACAGGGGGCAAAGCACCGGGGAGCTGTTTTTT.

The CDR3 sequence is CASSLATGTHNEQFF. The CDR3 bases are TGCGCCAGCAGCTTGGCGACAGGGACCCACAATGAGCAGTTCTTC. The chain carries TRBV5-1 and TRBJ2-1; 7 bases match TRBD1. After removal of 0 bases from V and 5 bases from J, the junction contained 5 bases not matched to a gene. The CDR3 spans 15 residues. Germline-derived CDR1 and CDR2 are SGHRS and YFSETQ.

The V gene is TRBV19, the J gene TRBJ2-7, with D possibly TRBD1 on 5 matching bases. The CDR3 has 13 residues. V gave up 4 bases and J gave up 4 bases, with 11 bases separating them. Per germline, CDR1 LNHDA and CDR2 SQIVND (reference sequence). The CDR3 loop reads CASSSTQGYEQYF. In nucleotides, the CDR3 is TGTGCCAGTAGTAGCACTCAGGGTTACGAGCAGTACTTC.

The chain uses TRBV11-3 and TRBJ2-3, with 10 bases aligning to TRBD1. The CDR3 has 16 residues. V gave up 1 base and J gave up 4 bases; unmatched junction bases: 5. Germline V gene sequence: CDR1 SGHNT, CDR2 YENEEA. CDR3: CASSLGRTGGSDTQYF. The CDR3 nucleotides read TGTGCCAGCAGCTTAGGCCGGACAGGGGGTTCAGATACGCAGTATTTT.

The CDR3 bases are TGTGCCAGCAGCCAGGAGGCCCGCTATGGCGATACGCAGTATTTT. As protein: CASSQEARYGDTQYF. The chain is built from TRBV5-4 and TRBJ2-3, with D maybe TRBD2 (5 bases). V gave up 4 bases and J gave up 6 bases, with 18 bases separating them. Germline lookup yields CDR1 SGHNT and CDR2 YYREEE (reference sequence). This CDR3 spans 15 amino acids. The variable domain in full, with the rest retrieved from reference TRBV5-4 and TRBJ2-3, is ETGVTQSPTHLIKTRGQQVTLRCSSQSGHNTVSWYQQALGQGPQFIFQYYREEENGRGNFPPRFSGLQFPNYSSELNVNALELDDSALYLCASSQEARYGDTQYFGPGTRLTVL.

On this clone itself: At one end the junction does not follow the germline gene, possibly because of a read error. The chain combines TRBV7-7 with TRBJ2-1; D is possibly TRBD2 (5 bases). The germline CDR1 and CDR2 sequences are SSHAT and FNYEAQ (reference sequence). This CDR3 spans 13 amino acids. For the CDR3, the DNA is TGTGCTAGCAGCGGCCAAGGGAGAAATGAGCAGTTCTTC. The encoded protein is CASSGQGRNEQFF.

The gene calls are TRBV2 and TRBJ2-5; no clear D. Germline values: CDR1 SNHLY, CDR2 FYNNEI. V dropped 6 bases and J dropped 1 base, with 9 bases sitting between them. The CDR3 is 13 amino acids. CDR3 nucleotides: TGTGCCAGCAGCCAGTACATCCAAGAGACCCAGTACTTC. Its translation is CASSQYIQETQYF.